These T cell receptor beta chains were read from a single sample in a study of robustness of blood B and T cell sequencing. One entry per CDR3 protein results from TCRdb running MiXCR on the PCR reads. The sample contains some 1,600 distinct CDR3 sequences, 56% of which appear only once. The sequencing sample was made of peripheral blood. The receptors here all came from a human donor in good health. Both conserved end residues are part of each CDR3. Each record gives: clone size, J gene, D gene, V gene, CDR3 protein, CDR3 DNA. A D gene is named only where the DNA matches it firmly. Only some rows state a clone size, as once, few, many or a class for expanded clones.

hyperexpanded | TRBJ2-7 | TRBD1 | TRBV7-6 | CASSGDRAYEQYF | TGTGCCAGCAGCGGGGACAGGGCCTACGAGCAGTACTTC
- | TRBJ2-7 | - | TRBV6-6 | CASSSSWVYEQYF | TGTGCCAGCAGTTCCTCGTGGGTCTACGAGCAGTACTTC
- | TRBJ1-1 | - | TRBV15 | CATSRGTPGGNTEAFF | TGTGCCACCAGCAGAGGGACACCGGGCGGGAACACTGAAGCTTTCTTT
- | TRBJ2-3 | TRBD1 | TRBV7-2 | CASSFRGSDTQYF | TGTGCCAGCAGCTTCAGGGGGTCAGATACGCAGTATTTT
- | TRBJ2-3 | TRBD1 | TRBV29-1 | CGYRGQTDTQYF | TGCGGCTACAGGGGGCAGACAGATACGCAGTATTTT
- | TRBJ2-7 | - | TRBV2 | CASSAVGQGREQYF | TGTGCCAGCAGTGCAGTCGGTCAGGGCCGCGAGCAGTACTTC
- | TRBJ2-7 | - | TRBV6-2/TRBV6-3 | CATGRGLPSSYEQYF | TGTGCCACCGGAAGAGGACTGCCAAGCTCCTACGAGCAGTACTTC
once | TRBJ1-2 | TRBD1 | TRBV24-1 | CATSDAGQGGYGYTF | TGTGCCACCAGTGATGCCGGACAGGGCGGCTATGGCTACACCTTC
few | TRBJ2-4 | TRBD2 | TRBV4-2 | CASSLTSGGASKNIQYF | TGTGCCAGCAGCCTGACTAGCGGGGGGGCGAGCAAAAACATTCAGTACTTC
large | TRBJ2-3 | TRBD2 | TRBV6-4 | CASATREDTDTQYF | TGTGCCAGCGCGACCCGGGAGGACACAGATACGCAGTATTTT
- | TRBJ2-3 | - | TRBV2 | CASSSRAPTGTDTQYF | TGTGCCAGCAGTTCCCGGGCCCCGACAGGCACAGATACGCAGTATTTT
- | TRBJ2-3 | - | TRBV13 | CASSIGTPNTDTQYF | TGTGCCAGCAGCATCGGGACCCCCAACACAGATACGCAGTATTTT
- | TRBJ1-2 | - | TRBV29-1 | CSVEGGVLYGYTF | TGCAGCGTTGAAGGGGGCGTTCTCTATGGCTACACCTTC
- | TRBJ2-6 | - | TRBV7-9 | CAGTGQSSMGANVLTF | TGTGCCGGTACAGGGCAGAGCTCGATGGGGGCCAACGTCCTGACTTTC
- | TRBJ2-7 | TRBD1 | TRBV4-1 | CASSHRRGMGQGYEQYF | TGCGCCAGCAGCCATCGACGAGGGATGGGACAGGGCTACGAGCAGTACTTC
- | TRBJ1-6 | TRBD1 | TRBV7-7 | CASSLNRGSPLHF | TGTGCCAGCAGCTTAAACAGGGGTTCACCCCTCCACTTT
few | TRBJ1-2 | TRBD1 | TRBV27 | CASSLGQGAGGYTF | TGTGCCAGCAGCCTCGGACAGGGGGCGGGTGGCTACACCTTC
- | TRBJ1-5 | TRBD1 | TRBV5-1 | CASSPGQSSNQPQHF | TGCGCCAGCAGCCCGGGACAGTCGAGCAATCAGCCCCAGCATTTT
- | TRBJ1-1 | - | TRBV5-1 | CASSLRGQGNTEAFF | TGCGCCAGCAGCTTGAGAGGGCAGGGTAACACTGAAGCTTTCTTT
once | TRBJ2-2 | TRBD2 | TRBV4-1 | CASSQDRGLAGAGGELFF | TGCGCCAGCAGCCAAGATAGGGGACTAGCGGGGGCAGGGGGGGAGCTGTTTTTT
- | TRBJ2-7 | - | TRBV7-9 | CASSPQGHNLYEQYF | TGTGCCAGCAGCCCCCAAGGACATAATCTCTACGAGCAGTACTTC
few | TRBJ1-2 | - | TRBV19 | CASSLTGFYGYTF | TGTGCCAGTAGCCTGACAGGATTCTATGGCTACACCTTC
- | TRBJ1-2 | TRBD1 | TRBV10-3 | CAISKTGSKDYYGYTF | TGTGCCATCAGCAAGACAGGGAGCAAAGACTACTATGGCTACACCTTC
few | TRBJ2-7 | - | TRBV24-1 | CATSDHRILNYEQYF | TGTGCCACCAGTGACCACAGGATTTTGAACTACGAGCAGTACTTC
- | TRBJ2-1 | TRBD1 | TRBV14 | CASSRSDRAGNEQFF | TGTGCCAGCAGCCGATCGGACAGGGCTGGGAATGAGCAGTTCTTC
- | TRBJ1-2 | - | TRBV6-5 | CASSYSKGYGYTF | TGTGCCAGCAGTTACTCGAAGGGCTATGGCTACACCTTC
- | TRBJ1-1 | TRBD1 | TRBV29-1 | CSVARDRNTEAFF | TGCAGCGTGGCCCGGGACAGGAACACTGAAGCTTTCTTT
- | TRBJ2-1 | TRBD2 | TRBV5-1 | CASSFLPSGEGYNEQFF | TGCGCCAGCAGCTTTTTGCCTAGCGGGGAGGGGTACAATGAGCAGTTCTTC
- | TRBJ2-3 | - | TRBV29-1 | CSAPGGTVTDTQYF | TGCAGCGCCCCCGGGGGGACAGTGACAGATACGCAGTATTTT
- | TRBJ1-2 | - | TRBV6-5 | CASSYSGRTSYGYTF | TGTGCCAGCAGTTACTCGGGACGGACGAGCTATGGCTACACCTTC
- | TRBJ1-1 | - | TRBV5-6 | CASSLAGSSNTEAFF | TGTGCCAGCAGCTTGGCAGGGAGCTCGAACACTGAAGCTTTCTTT
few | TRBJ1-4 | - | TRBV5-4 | CASSSFGQEKLFF | TGTGCCAGCAGCTCTTTCGGACAGGAAAAACTGTTTTTT
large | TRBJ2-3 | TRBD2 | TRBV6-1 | CASSDGGGADTQYF | TGTGCCAGCAGTGATGGCGGGGGGGCAGATACGCAGTATTTT
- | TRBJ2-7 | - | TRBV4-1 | CASSQGLGGPGVEQYF | TGCGCCAGCAGCCAAGGCTTGGGGGGGCCCGGCGTTGAGCAGTACTTC
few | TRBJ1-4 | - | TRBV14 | CASSQRSTGQGKLFF | TGTGCCAGCAGCCAGAGGTCGACAGGTCAGGGAAAACTGTTTTTT
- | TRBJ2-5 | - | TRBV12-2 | CASRLEMAGVQETQYF | TGTGCAAGTCGCTTAGAGATGGCAGGGGTCCAAGAGACCCAGTACTTC
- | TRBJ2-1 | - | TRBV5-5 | CASSFGTTYNEQFF | TGTGCCAGCAGCTTTGGGACAACGTACAATGAGCAGTTCTTC
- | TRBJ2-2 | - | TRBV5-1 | CASSLGPSGDTGELFF | TGCGCCAGCAGCTTAGGACCTTCGGGGGACACCGGGGAGCTGTTTTTT